The 20 T cell receptor beta chains below come from one sample, sequenced in a study of early T cells in non-severe SARS-CoV-2 infection. One entry per CDR3 protein results from TCRdb running MiXCR on the 5' RACE reads. Among 79,000 or so distinct CDR3 sequences listed, around 13% were seen once. Sequencing was carried out using whole blood. The receptors were gathered from an adult who was a healthcare worker with PCR-confirmed SARS-CoV-2 infection or an uninfected control (not recorded which).

The sample holds a few counts of this clonotype. The chain links TRBV6-5 to TRBJ2-2, with TRBD2 matching 11 bases. The CDR3 is made up of 17 amino acids. V shed 2 bases, J shed 3 bases, and the junction held 5 bases outside the gene matches. CDR1 and CDR2 from the germline V gene are MNHEY and SVGAGI. The CDR3 sequence is CASSYPVAGGDTGELFF. The CDR3 bases are TGTGCCAGCAGTTACCCAGTAGCGGGGGGGGACACCGGGGAGCTGTTTTTT.

This clonotype was observed a handful of times. The rearrangement links TRBV7-6 to TRBJ2-3; D unresolved. Trimming left V 4 bases short and J 2 bases short, with 13 bases between. Per germline, CDR1 SGHVS and CDR2 FNYEAQ. This CDR3 spans 15 amino acids. CDR3 DNA: TGTGCCAGCAGCTCCCAACCACAGAACACAGATACGCAGTATTTT. It specifies CASSSQPQNTDTQYF.

This clonotype appeared many times. The genes are TRBV6-2 or TRBV6-3 and TRBJ2-7; tentatively, D is TRBD1 (6 bases). Germline V gene lookup returns CDR1 MNHEY and CDR2 SVGEGT. V gave up 9 bases and J gave up 6 bases, with 9 bases separating them. There are 10 residues in the CDR3. The CDR3 DNA reads as TGTGCCAGTCGGGACATCGAGCAGTACTTC. This encodes CASRDIEQYF.

This clonotype was counted at least ten times. The chain combines TRBV20-1 with TRBJ2-1; 12 nucleotides line up with TRBD2. This CDR3 contains 15 residues. The germline gives CDR1 DFQATT, CDR2 SNEGSKA (reference sequence). V lost 7 bases to trimming and J lost 0 bases; unmatched junction nucleotides: 4. As DNA, the CDR3 is TGCAGTGGCCAGACTAGCGGGAGCTCCTACAATGAGCAGTTCTTC. The encoded protein is CSGQTSGSSYNEQFF.

The table lists this clonotype with many counts. The genes are TRBV7-9 and TRBJ2-3; possible D gene TRBD2, 5 bases. Germline CDR1 and CDR2: SEHNR and FQNEAQ (reference sequence). This CDR3 has 15 amino acids. Trimming removed 5 bases from V and 0 bases from J, with 12 bases in between. In nucleotides, the CDR3 is TGTGCCAGCAGCCCGGGAACATTCAGCACAGATACGCAGTATTTT. Translated: CASSPGTFSTDTQYF.

On this clonotype: At one end the junction does not follow the germline gene, possibly because of a read error. The chain couples TRBV20-1 to TRBJ1-3, with D unclear. CDR1 and CDR2 from the germline V gene are DFQATT and SNEGSKA (reference sequence). CDR3 length: 13 residues. CDR3 loop: CSASRSSENTIYF. The CDR3 coding sequence is TGCAGTGCTAGCAGGAGCTCTGAAAACACCATATATTTT.

Many counts were recorded for this clonotype. This chain uses TRBV5-1 with TRBJ2-7; D may be TRBD2 (6 bases). Germline CDR1 is SGHRS and CDR2 is YFSETQ. Trimming took off 4 bases at V and 4 bases at J, with 6 bases between the two ends. This CDR3 has 11 residues. In DNA form, the CDR3 reads TGCGCCAGCAGCGGAGGGTACGAGCAGTACTTC. It encodes CASSGGYEQYF.

The rearrangement joins TRBV29-1 to TRBJ2-3; D might be TRBD1 (5 bases). V gave up 0 bases and J gave up 4 bases, with 5 bases separating them. Germline loops: CDR1 SQVTM, CDR2 ANQGSEA. This CDR3 is 12 amino acids long. CDR3 nucleotide sequence: TGCAGCGTTGAAGAAGGGGCAGATACGCAGTATTTT. It encodes CSVEEGADTQYF.

Note on this clonotype: A much larger clone differs by one base, so this may be a read error. The V call is TRBV6-1, the J call TRBJ2-3; possibly TRBD1 or TRBD2 for D (5 bases each). The CDR3 spans 14 residues. The germline V gene has CDR1 MNHNS and CDR2 SASEGT. Trimming took 11 bases from V and 2 from J, leaving 17 bases between them. CDR3 bases: TGTGCCGGCATGCGAGGGACGGACACAGATACGCAGTATTTT. As protein: CAGMRGTDTDTQYF.

The V call is TRBV7-2, the J call TRBJ2-4; weak D call: TRBD1 (5 bases). Between the trimmed V and J ends, which lost 2 bases and 3 bases, there was a span of 11 bases. The CDR3 spans 15 residues. CDR1 is SGHTA and CDR2 is FQGNSA in the germline V gene. The CDR3 region has the DNA TGTGCCAGCAGCTTACAGGGTCCAGGCAAAAACATTCAGTACTTC. It is translated as CASSLQGPGKNIQYF.

In this sample, this clonotype turned up many times. The chain recombines TRBV28 with TRBJ2-7; 10 bases map to TRBD2. Trimming took 4 bases from V and 3 from J; bases not matched to a gene: 3. The germline V gene has CDR1 MDHEN and CDR2 SYDVKM. The CDR3 has 14 amino acids. The CDR3 here is CASSSGLANYEQYF. DNA for the CDR3: TGTGCCAGCAGTTCGGGACTAGCGAACTACGAGCAGTACTTC.

This clonotype was counted only a few times. The genes are TRBV7-6 and TRBJ2-2, with D possibly being TRBD1 (5 bases). The V and J ends lost 5 bases and 3 bases respectively, with 10 bases between them. Germline V gives CDR1 SGHVS, CDR2 FNYEAQ. The CDR3 spans 14 residues. CDR3 in amino acids: CASSPLTDTGELFF. The CDR3 DNA reads as TGTGCCAGCAGCCCGCTGACAGACACCGGGGAGCTGTTTTTT.

This clonotype was found many times. CDR3 residues: CASSTTSGGYNEQFF. The DNA of the CDR3 is TGCGCCAGCAGTACGACGTCAGGGGGCTACAATGAGCAGTTCTTC. The chain employs TRBV10-2 and TRBJ2-1; 7 nucleotides align to TRBD1. Losses at the gene ends were 5 bases for V and 3 bases for J; bases not matched to a gene: 7. Germline CDR1 is WSHSY and CDR2 is SAAADI. The CDR3 is 15 residues long.

This clonotype was recorded many times. The rearrangement uses TRBV29-1 and TRBJ2-3; D is uncertain. V was shortened by 4 bases and J by 3 bases, with 5 bases between the two germline ends. The length of the CDR3 is 11 residues. Germline V gene lookup returns CDR1 SQVTM and CDR2 ANQGSEA. The CDR3 region is CSVVQTDTQYF. For the CDR3, the DNA is TGCAGCGTTGTACAGACAGATACGCAGTATTTT.

The J gene is TRBJ1-1, the V gene TRBV11-2; D may be TRBD1 (6 bases). The germline V gene has CDR1 SGHAT and CDR2 FQNNGV. Trimming left V 6 bases short and J 3 bases short, with 17 bases between. CDR3 length equals 15 residues. CDR3 sequence: CASRWGGLRDTEAFF. The CDR3 DNA is TGTGCCAGCAGGTGGGGGGGGCTGCGGGACACTGAAGCTTTCTTT.

This clonotype appeared many times. The J gene is TRBJ2-1, the V gene TRBV3-1; 9 nucleotides match TRBD2. This CDR3 has 16 residues. V lost 4 bases, J lost 7 bases, and 11 bases stayed unmatched. The germline V gene has CDR1 LGHDT and CDR2 YNNKEL (reference sequence). The CDR3 coding sequence is TGTGCCAGCAGCCGGCATACTAGCGGGCTGGGAAATGAGCAGTTCTTC. Translating gives CASSRHTSGLGNEQFF.

This clonotype came up a few times. J is TRBJ2-7 and V is TRBV10-1; D is ambiguous. The CDR3 covers 14 residues. V gave up 2 bases and J gave up 2 bases, with 10 bases separating them. Germline V lookup: CDR1 WNHNN, CDR2 SYGVQD (reference sequence). The CDR3 DNA follows: TGCGCCAGCAGTGAGCAGCAGATCCCCTACGAGCAGTACTTC. Translation gives CASSEQQIPYEQYF.

This clonotype has at least ten counts. The rearrangement links TRBV27 to TRBJ2-7; a weak D match, TRBD2 (7 bases). The CDR3 runs to 17 residues. Germline CDR1 and CDR2: MNHEY and SMNVEV (reference sequence). Trimming left V 4 bases short and J 2 bases short, with 21 bases between. CDR3 DNA sequence: TGTGCCAGCAGTTGGAGGGGGGGACACATTTATACCTACGAGCAGTACTTC. Translated, it gives CASSWRGGHIYTYEQYF.

This chain joins TRBV20-1 and TRBJ2-7; 9 nucleotides match TRBD2. The CDR3 has 13 amino acids. Germline V CDR1 and CDR2: DFQATT, SNEGSKA (reference sequence). J gave up 9 bases and V 0 bases, and 6 bases lay outside the gene matches. The CDR3, as DNA: TGCAGTGCTAGAGATAAGCGGGAGGACGGGCAGTACTTC. Translated: CSARDKREDGQYF.

This chain joins TRBV7-9 and TRBJ1-4; D gene uncertain. V lost 1 base to trimming and J lost 10 bases, with 22 bases between them. The CDR3 is made up of 17 amino acids. Germline V gene data show CDR1 as SEHNR and CDR2 as FQNEAQ (reference sequence). The CDR3 bases are TGTGCCAGCAGCTTAGAGGTGGAATTTCGGCTTCCTGGAAAACTGTTTTTT. This encodes CASSLEVEFRLPGKLFF.